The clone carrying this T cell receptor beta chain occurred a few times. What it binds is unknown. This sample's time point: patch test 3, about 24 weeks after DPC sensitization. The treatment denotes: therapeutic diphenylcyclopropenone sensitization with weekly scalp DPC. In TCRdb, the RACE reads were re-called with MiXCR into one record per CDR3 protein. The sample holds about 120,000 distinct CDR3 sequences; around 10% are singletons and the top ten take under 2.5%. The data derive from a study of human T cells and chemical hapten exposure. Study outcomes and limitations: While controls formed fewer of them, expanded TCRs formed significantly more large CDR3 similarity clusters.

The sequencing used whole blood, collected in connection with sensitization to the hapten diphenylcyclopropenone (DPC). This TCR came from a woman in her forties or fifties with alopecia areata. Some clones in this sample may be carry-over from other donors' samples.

The CDR3 sequence: CASSLALLSAYEQYF. The CDR3 nucleotides are TGTGCCAGCAGCTTAGCCTTGCTTTCGGCCTACGAGCAGTACTTC. The rearrangement links TRBV7-2 to TRBJ2-7; D ambiguous. V was trimmed by 0 bases and J by 2 bases, leaving 11 bases between them. Germline V gene sequence: CDR1 SGHTA, CDR2 FQGNSA. This CDR3 has 15 residues.